This T cell receptor (beta chain) was documented in a study of T cell responses to AZD1222 COVID-19 vaccine. Second-dose recipients at about 4 or about 12 weeks were treated as one pooled group. The repertoire was sequenced with immunoSEQ multiplex PCR; TCRdb's copy has only in-frame clones and lacks some. The profile covers 15,000 to 20,000 clones, with roughly 86% appearing a single time and about 9.5% taken by the ten largest. Study-wide points: Donors were largely white British and mainly female; clonal diversity was possibly underestimated.

V was pared by 1 base and J by 8 bases, with 17 bases between. Germline V gene data show CDR1 as SQVTM and CDR2 as ANQGSEA. This CDR3 region has 14 residues. For this clone: Its target is unknown.

The source is an adult who received the AZD1222 COVID-19 vaccine. The sequencing used peripheral blood, collected 28 days after the second AZD1222 dose. This chain links TRBV29-1 with TRBJ1-2; D ambiguous. DNA of the CDR3: TGCAGCGTTGAAGGAGCGACGGGCCCGGGGGGCTACACCTTC. Its protein is CSVEGATGPGGYTF.